This TCR beta chain appears in the sequencing data of a study of identical twins. Study findings and constraints: A partial confounding effect on zero-insertion analyses could come from invariant MAIT and iNKT cells. Sequences that were beta out-of-frame showed weaker excess twin sharing.

The germline gives CDR1 SGHDN, CDR2 FVKESK. V gave up 2 bases and J gave up 7 bases; unmatched junction bases: 10. CDR3 length: 16 residues. Regarding this clonotype: Its antigen is undetermined.

TCRdb reprocessed the 5' RACE reads via MiXCR and lists one record per CDR3 protein. The data contain hundreds of thousands of distinct CDR3 sequences, roughly 18% of them singletons. These data are also associated with another study on T cells expressing NK-cell markers. That paper states: Of CD8+ T cells, 1.0-7.0% belonged to dominant NKG2C+ clonotypes in 5 to 7 donors.

Specimen: PBMCs. The V call is TRBV14, the J call TRBJ2-1; 8 nucleotides align to TRBD2. The origin of this receptor is a woman aged 18-29 years in good health. CDR3 sequence (DNA): TGTGCCAGCAGCCAATTCACCGGGAGGGCGCGAAATGAGCAGTTCTTC. Its protein is CASSQFTGRARNEQFF.